This record looks at one T cell receptor beta chain sequence and its context. These data originate in a study of cytomegalovirus exposure and HLA in healthy donors. V dropped 0 bases and J dropped 7; count of bases not matched to a gene: 7. Germline CDR1 reads SGDLS; CDR2 reads YYNGEE. The CDR3 loop spans 16 amino acids. 13 Jbeta primers and 60 Vbeta primers were used for the PCR. Generated by immunoSEQ multiplex PCR, the TCRdb table keeps only in-frame clones and is missing some. The sample shows 90,000 to 100,000 clones, about three fifths of them seen only once. The sample taken for sequencing was PBMCs. The chain employs TRBV9 and TRBJ2-2, with 9 bases matching TRBD2. The TCR was taken from a man aged 25-45 years in good health and CMV-seronegative. DNA for the CDR3: TGTGCCAGCAGCGTAGCGATAGCGGGGGCTAGCGGGGAGCTGTTTTTT. It specifies CASSVAIAGASGELFF.